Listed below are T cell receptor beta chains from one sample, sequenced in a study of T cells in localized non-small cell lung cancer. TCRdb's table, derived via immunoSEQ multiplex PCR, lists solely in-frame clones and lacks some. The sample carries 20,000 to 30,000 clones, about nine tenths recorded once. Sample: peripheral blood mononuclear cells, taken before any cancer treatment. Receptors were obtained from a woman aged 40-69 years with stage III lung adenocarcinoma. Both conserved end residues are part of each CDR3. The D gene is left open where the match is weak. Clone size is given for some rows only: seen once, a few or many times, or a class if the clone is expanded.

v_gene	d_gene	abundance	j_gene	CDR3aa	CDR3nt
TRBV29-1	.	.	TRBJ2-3	CSALMSAGTQYF	TGCAGCGCCCTCATGTCGGCCGGTACGCAGTATTTT
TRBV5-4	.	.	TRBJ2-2	CASRPARGYTGELFF	TGTGCCAGCAGACCTGCGCGAGGATATACCGGGGAGCTGTTTTTT
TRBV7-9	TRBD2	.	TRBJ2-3	CASSLASGGPSTDTQYF	TGTGCCAGCAGCCTGGCTAGCGGGGGCCCTAGCACAGATACGCAGTATTTT
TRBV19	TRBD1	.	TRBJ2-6	CASSTKGQGVHGANVLTF	TGTGCCAGTAGTACCAAGGGACAGGGGGTTCATGGGGCCAACGTCCTGACTTTC
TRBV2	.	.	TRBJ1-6	CASTEGPQTNSPLHF	TGTGCCAGCACCGAAGGGCCACAGACTAATTCACCCCTCCACTTT
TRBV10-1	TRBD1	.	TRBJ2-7	CASSDRQGTYEQYF	TGCGCCAGCAGCGATAGACAGGGGACCTACGAGCAGTACTTC
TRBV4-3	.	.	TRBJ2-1	CASSQGGVSYNEQFF	TGCGCCAGCAGCCAAGGAGGGGTCTCCTACAATGAGCAGTTCTTC
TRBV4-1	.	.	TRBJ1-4	CASSLQNAAATNEKLFF	TGCGCCAGCAGCCTTCAAAATGCGGCGGCAACTAATGAAAAACTGTTTTTT
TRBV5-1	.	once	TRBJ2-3	CASSLARTDDTQYF	TGCGCCAGCAGCTTGGCAAGGACTGATGATACGCAGTATTTT
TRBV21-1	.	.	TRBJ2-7	CASSNHTSGILLHEQYF	TGTGCCAGCAGCAACCACACTAGCGGGATCCTCCTCCACGAGCAGTACTTC
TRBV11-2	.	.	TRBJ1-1	CASSLTVHRNTEAFF	TGTGCCAGCAGCTTGACGGTCCACAGGAACACTGAAGCTTTCTTT
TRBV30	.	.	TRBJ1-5	CAWSDGEDSQPQHF	TGTGCCTGGAGTGACGGGGAGGACAGTCAGCCCCAGCATTTT
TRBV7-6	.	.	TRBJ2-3	CASSFTDTQYF	TGTGCCAGCAGCTTCACAGATACGCAGTATTTT
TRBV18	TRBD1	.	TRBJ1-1	CASSRDRKNTEAFF	TGTGCCAGCTCACGGGACAGAAAGAACACTGAAGCTTTCTTT
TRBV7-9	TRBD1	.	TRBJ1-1	CASSLLGQGYSNTEAFF	TGTGCCAGCAGCTTACTGGGACAGGGCTATAGTAACACTGAAGCTTTCTTT
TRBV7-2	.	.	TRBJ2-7	CASSPHPGYEQYF	TGTGCCAGCAGCCCCCACCCGGGATACGAGCAGTACTTC
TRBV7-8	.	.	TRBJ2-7	CASSLGSLEIYEQYF	TGTGCCAGCAGCTTAGGGTCGCTAGAAATCTACGAGCAGTACTTC
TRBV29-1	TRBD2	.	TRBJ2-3	CSVRTSGGTDTQYF	TGCAGCGTTCGGACTAGCGGGGGGACAGATACGCAGTATTTT
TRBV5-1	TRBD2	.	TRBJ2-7	CASYHSGSSYEQYF	TGCGCCAGCTACCATAGCGGGAGCTCCTACGAGCAGTACTTC
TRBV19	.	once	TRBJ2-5	CASKITGFGQETQYF	TGTGCCAGTAAGATAACAGGGTTCGGTCAGGAGACCCAGTACTTC
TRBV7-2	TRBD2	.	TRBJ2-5	CASSPQAGETQYF	TGTGCCAGCAGCCCTCAAGCGGGGGAGACCCAGTACTTC
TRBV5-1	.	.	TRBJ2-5	CASSLGGGQGQETQYF	TGCGCCAGCAGCTTGGGAGGGGGTCAGGGCCAAGAGACCCAGTACTTC
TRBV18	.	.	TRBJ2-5	CASSPPTRTAQETQYF	TGTGCCAGCTCACCACCGACGCGGACAGCTCAAGAGACCCAGTACTTC
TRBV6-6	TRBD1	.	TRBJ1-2	CASSHGQAASYGYTF	TGTGCCAGCAGTCACGGACAGGCCGCTAGCTATGGCTACACCTTC
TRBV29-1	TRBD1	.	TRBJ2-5	CSVGTGYGQETQYF	TGCAGCGTGGGGACAGGTTATGGCCAAGAGACCCAGTACTTC
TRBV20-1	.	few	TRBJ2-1	CSAKGSGEQFF	TGCAGTGCTAAGGGCTCGGGGGAGCAGTTCTTC
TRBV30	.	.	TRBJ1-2	CAWSGTPGYTF	TGTGCCTGGAGTGGGACTCCGGGCTACACCTTC
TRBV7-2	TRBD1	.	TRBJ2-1	CASSRDRGNEQFF	TGTGCCAGCAGCCGGGACAGGGGCAATGAGCAGTTCTTC
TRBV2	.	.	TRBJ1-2	CASSRSRGYGYTF	TGTGCCAGCAGTCGTAGTAGAGGCTATGGCTACACCTTC
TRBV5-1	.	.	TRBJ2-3	CASSFGFSSGTDTQYF	TGCGCCAGCAGCTTCGGCTTCTCTAGCGGCACAGATACGCAGTATTTT
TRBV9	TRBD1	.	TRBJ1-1	CASSVSTGGTEAFF	TGTGCCAGCAGCGTAAGCACAGGGGGCACTGAAGCTTTCTTT
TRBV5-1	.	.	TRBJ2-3	CASSLGGPLGDTQYF	TGCGCCAGCAGCTTGGGGGGGCCACTGGGAGATACGCAGTATTTT
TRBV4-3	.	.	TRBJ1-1	CASSQVQKNTEAFF	TGCGCCAGCAGCCAAGTACAGAAGAACACTGAAGCTTTCTTT
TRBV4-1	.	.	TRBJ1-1	CASSQDRARMRMGNTEAFF	TGCGCCAGCAGCCAAGATCGGGCGCGAATGAGGATGGGGAACACTGAAGCTTTCTTT
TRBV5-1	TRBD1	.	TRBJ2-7	CASSLPPGQGAYEQYF	TGCGCCAGCAGCCTCCCCCCGGGACAGGGGGCCTACGAGCAGTACTTC
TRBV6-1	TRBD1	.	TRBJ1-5	CASSEGAGGQPQHF	TGTGCCAGCAGTGAGGGGGCAGGGGGTCAGCCCCAGCATTTT
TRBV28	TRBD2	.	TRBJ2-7	CASRTNRGGYEQYF	TGTGCCAGCAGGACAAACCGGGGGGGCTACGAGCAGTACTTC
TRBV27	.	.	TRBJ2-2	CASSLAGGTGELFF	TGTGCCAGCAGCCTAGCCGGAGGCACCGGGGAGCTGTTTTTT
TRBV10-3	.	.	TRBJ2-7	CAISESPTGAGEQYF	TGTGCCATCAGTGAGTCGCCGACGGGAGCGGGCGAGCAGTACTTC
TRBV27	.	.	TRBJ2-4	CASSLTGAKNIQYF	TGTGCCAGCAGTTTAACGGGGGCCAAAAACATTCAGTACTTC
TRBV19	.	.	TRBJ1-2	CASRPDHNYGYTF	TGTGCCAGTCGGCCGGATCATAACTATGGCTACACCTTC
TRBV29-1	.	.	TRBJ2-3	CSVEVDGDGADTQYF	TGCAGCGTTGAAGTCGATGGGGACGGGGCAGATACGCAGTATTTT
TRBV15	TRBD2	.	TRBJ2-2	CATSRLADTGELFF	TGTGCCACCAGCAGACTAGCGGACACCGGGGAGCTGTTTTTT
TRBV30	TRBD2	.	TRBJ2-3	CAWSSPLAGVSTDTQYF	TGTGCCTGGAGTTCTCCACTAGCGGGGGTTAGCACAGATACGCAGTATTTT
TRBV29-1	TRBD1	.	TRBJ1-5	CSIRTGLGGQPQHF	TGCAGCATCCGGACAGGCCTCGGGGGTCAGCCCCAGCATTTT
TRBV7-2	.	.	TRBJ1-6	CASSIATGHNSPLHF	TGTGCCAGCAGCATCGCTACAGGCCATAATTCACCCCTCCACTTT
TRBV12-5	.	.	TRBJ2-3	CASALGVGGAADTQYF	TGTGCTAGTGCCCTCGGCGTTGGGGGAGCGGCAGATACGCAGTATTTT
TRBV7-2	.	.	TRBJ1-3	CASSLGGPAGNTIYF	TGTGCCAGCAGCTTAGGGGGACCGGCTGGAAACACCATATATTTT
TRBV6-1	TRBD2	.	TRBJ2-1	CASDQGGSGSDEQFF	TGTGCCAGCGATCAAGGGGGTAGCGGGAGTGATGAGCAGTTCTTC
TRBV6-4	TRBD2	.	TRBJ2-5	CASSERTSGRARQETQYF	TGTGCCAGCAGTGAACGGACTAGCGGGAGGGCCAGGCAAGAGACCCAGTACTTC
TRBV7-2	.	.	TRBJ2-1	CASSLGTGRYNEQFF	TGTGCCAGCAGCTTAGGTACAGGGCGCTACAATGAGCAGTTCTTC
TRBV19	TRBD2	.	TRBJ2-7	CASSIKIAGAYEQYF	TGTGCCAGTAGTATTAAGATAGCGGGAGCCTACGAGCAGTACTTC
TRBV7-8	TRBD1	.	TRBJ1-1	CASSLIGQRTGYENTEAFF	TGTGCCAGCAGCTTAATCGGCCAGAGGACAGGGTACGAGAACACTGAAGCTTTCTTT